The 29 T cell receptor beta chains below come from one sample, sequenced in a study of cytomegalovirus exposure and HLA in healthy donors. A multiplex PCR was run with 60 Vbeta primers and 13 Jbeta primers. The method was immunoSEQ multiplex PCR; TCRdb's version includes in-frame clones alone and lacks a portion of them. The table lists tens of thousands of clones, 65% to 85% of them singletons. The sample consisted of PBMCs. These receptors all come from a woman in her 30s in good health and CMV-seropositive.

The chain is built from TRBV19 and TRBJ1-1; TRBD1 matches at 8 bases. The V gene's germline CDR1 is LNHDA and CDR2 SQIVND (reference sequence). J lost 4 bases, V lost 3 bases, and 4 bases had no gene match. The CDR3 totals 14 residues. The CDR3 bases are TGTGCCAGTAGTATTGGACAGGGAGGCACTGAAGCTTTCTTT. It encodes CASSIGQGGTEAFF.

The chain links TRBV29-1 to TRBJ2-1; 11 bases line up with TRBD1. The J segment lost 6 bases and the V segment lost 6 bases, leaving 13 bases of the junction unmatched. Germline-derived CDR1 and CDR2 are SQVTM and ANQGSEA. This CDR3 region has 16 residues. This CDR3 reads CSVRIGQGAGGNEQFF. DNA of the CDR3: TGCAGCGTGCGAATCGGACAGGGGGCCGGGGGCAATGAGCAGTTCTTC.

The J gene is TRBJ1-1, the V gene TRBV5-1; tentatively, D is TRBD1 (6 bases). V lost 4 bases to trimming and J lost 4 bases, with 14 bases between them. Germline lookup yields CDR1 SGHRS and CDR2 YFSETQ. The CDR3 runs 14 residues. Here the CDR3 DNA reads TGCGCCAGCAGCCGACTCCCACAGGGCACTGAAGCTTTCTTT. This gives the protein CASSRLPQGTEAFF.

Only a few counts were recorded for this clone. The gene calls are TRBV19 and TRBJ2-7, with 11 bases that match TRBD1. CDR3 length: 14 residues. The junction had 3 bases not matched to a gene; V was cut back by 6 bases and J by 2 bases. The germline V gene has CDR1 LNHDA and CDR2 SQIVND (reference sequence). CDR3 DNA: TGTGCCAGTAGGGGGACAGGGGGAGCCTACGAGCAGTACTTC. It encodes CASRGTGGAYEQYF. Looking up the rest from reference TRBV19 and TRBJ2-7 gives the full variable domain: DGGITQSPKYLFRKEGQNVTLSCEQNLNHDAMYWYRQDPGQGLRLIYYSQIVNDFQKGDIAEGYSVSREKKESFPLTVTSAQKNPTAFYLCASRGTGGAYEQYFGPGTRLTVT.

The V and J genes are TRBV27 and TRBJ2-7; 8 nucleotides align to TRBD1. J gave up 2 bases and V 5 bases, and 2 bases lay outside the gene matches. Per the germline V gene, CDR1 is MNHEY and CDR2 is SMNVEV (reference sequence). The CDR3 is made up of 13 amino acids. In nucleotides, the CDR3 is TGTGCCAGCAGTATGGGACAGGCCTACGAGCAGTACTTC. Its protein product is CASSMGQAYEQYF.

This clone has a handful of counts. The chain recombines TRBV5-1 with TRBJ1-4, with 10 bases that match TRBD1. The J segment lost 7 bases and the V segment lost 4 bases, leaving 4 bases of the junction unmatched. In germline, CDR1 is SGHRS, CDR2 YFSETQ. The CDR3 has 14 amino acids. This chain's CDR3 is CASSTGTGAEKLFF. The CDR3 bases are TGCGCCAGCAGCACCGGGACAGGGGCTGAAAAACTGTTTTTT.

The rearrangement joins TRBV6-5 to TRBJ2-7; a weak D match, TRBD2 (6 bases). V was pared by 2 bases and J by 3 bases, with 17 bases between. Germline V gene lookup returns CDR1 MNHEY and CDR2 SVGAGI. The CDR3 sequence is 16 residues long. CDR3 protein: CASSYGSSSGVYEQYF. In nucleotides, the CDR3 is TGTGCCAGCAGTTACGGGAGTAGTAGCGGAGTCTACGAGCAGTACTTC.

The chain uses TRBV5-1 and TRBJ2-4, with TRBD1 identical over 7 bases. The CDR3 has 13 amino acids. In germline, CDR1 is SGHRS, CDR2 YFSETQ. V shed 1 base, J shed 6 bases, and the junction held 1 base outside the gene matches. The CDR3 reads CASSLTGVNIQYF. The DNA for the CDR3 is TGCGCCAGCAGCTTGACAGGGGTAAACATTCAGTACTTC.

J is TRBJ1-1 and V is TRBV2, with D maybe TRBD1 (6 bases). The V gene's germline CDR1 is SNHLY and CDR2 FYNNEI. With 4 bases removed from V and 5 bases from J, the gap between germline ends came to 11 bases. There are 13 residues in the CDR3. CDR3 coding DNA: TGTGCCAGCAGTGGGACCCAGGGGACTGAAGCTTTCTTT. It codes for CASSGTQGTEAFF.

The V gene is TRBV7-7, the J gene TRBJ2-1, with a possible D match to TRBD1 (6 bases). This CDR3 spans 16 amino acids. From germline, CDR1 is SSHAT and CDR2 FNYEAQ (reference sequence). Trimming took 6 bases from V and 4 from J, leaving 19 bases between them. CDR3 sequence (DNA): TGTGCCAGCAGATGGGTCTGGGGGCGTGCTTACAATGAGCAGTTCTTC. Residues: CASRWVWGRAYNEQFF.

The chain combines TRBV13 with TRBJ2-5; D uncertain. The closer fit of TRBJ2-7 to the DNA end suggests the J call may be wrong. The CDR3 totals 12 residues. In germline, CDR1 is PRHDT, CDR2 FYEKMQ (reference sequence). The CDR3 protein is CASSLGPSEQYF. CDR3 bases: TGTGCCAGCAGCTTAGGCCCGAGCGAGCAGTACTTC.

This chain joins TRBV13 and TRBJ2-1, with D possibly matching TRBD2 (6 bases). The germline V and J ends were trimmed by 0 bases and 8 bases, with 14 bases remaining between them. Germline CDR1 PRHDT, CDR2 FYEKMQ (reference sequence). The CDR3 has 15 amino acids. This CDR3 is CASSLGGGIVDEQFF. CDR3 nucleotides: TGTGCCAGCAGCTTAGGGGGGGGTATCGTGGATGAGCAGTTCTTC.

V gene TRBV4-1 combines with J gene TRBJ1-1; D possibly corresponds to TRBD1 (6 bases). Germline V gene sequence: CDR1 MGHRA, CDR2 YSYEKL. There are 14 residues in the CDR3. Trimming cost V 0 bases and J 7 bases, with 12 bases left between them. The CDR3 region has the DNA TGCGCCAGCAGCCAAGAACTGGGGGCCGGTGAAGCTTTCTTT. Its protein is CASSQELGAGEAFF.

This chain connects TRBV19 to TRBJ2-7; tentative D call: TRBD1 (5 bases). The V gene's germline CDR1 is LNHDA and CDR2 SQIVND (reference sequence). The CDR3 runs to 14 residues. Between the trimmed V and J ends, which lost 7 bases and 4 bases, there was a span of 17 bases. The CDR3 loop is CASKAQGSSYEQYF. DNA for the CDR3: TGTGCCAGTAAGGCCCAGGGATCATCTTACGAGCAGTACTTC.

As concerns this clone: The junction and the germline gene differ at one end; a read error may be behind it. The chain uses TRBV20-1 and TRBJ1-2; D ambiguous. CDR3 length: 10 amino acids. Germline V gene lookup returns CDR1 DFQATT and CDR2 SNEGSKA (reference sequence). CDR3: CSAREVDYPF. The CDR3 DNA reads TGCAGTGCTAGGGAGGTTGACTACCCCTTC.

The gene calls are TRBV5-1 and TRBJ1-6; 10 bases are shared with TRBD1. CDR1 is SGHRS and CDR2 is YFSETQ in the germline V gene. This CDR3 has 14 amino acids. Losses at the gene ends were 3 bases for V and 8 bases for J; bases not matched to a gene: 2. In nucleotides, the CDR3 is TGCGCCAGCAGCTGGGACAGGGGCGATTCACCCCTCCACTTT. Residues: CASSWDRGDSPLHF.

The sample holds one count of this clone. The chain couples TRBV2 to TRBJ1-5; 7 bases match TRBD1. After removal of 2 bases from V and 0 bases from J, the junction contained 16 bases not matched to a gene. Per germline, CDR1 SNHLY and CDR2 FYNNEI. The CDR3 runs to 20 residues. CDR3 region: CASSEKAWAGGIFSNQPQHF. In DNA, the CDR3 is TGTGCCAGCAGTGAAAAGGCCTGGGCAGGGGGAATATTTAGCAATCAGCCCCAGCATTTT.

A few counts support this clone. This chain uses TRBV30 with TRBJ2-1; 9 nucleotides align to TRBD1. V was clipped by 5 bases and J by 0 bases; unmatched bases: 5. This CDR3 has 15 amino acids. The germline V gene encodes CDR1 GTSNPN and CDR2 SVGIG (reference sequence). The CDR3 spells CAWGTGPSSYNEQFF. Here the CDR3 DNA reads TGTGCCTGGGGGACAGGGCCCAGCTCCTACAATGAGCAGTTCTTC. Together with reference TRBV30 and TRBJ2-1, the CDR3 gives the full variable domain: SQTIHQWPATLVQPVGSPLSLECTVEGTSNPNLYWYRQAAGRGLQLLFYSVGIGQISSEVPQNLSASRPQDRQFILSSKKLLLSDSGFYLCAWGTGPSSYNEQFFGPGTRLTVL.

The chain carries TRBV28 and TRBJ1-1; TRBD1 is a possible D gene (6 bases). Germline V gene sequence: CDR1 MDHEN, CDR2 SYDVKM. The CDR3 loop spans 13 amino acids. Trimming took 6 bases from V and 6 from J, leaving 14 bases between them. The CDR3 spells CASSGGQSAEAFF. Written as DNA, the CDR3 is TGTGCCAGCAGCGGGGGGCAGAGCGCTGAAGCTTTCTTT.

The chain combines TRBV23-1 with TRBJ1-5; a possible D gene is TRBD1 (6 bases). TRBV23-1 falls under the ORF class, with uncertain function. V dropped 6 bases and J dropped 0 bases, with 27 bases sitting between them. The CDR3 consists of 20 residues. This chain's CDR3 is CASRKIQSWGQAVSNQPQHF. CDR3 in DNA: TGCGCCAGCAGGAAGATTCAAAGCTGGGGACAAGCAGTTAGCAATCAGCCCCAGCATTTT.

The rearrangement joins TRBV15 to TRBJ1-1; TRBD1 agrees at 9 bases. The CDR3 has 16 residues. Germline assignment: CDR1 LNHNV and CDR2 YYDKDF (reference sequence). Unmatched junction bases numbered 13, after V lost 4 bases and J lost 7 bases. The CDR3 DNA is TGTGCCACCAGCACGGGACAGGGCTGGACTGGAGGTGAAGCTTTCTTT. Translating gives CATSTGQGWTGGEAFF.

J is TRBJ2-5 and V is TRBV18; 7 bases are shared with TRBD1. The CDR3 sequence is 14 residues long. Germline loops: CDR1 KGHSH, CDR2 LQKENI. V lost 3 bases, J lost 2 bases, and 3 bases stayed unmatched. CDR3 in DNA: TGTGCCAGCTCACCCACAGGGGATCAAGAGACCCAGTACTTC. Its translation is CASSPTGDQETQYF.

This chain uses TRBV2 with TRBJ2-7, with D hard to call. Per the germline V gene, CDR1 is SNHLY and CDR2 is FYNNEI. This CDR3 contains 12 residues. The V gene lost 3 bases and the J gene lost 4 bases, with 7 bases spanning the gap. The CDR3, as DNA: TGTGCCAGCAGTGACGAGGAATACGAGCAGTACTTC. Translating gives CASSDEEYEQYF. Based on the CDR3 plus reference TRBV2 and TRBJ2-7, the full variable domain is EPEVTQTPSHQVTQMGQEVILRCVPISNHLYFYWYRQILGQKVEFLVSFYNNEISEKSEIFDDQFSVERPDGSNFTLKIRSTKLEDSAMYFCASSDEEYEQYFGPGTRLTVT.

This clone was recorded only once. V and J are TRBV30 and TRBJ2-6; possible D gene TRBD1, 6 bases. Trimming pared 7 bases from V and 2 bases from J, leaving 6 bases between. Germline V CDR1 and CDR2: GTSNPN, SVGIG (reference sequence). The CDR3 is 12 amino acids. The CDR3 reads CASGAGANVLTF. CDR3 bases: TGTGCCTCAGGGGCTGGGGCCAACGTCCTGACTTTC.

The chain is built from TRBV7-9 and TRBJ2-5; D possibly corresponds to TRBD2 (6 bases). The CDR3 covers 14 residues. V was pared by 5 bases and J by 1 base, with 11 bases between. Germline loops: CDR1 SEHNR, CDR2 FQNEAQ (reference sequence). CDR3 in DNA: TGTGCCAGCAGCCGTCGGACTATCCAAGAGACCCAGTACTTC. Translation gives CASSRRTIQETQYF.

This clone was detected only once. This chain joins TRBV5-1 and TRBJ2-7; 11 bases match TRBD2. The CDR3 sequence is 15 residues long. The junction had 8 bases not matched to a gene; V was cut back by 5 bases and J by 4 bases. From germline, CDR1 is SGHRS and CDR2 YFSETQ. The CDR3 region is CASRPTSGRRYEQYF. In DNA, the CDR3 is TGCGCCAGCAGACCTACTAGCGGGAGACGGTACGAGCAGTACTTC.

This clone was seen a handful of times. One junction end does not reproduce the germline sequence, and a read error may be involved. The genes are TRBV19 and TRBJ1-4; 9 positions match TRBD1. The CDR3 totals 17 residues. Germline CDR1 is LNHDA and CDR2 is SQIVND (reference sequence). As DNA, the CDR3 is TGTGCCAGTCGTATTGGCCCCCCCGGACAGGGGCCCCAAAAACTGTTTTTT. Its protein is CASRIGPPGQGPQKLFF.

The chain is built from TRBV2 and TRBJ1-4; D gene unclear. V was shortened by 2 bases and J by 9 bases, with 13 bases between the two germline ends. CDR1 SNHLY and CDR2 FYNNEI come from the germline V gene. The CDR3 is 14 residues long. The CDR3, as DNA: TGTGCCAGCAGTGAAAGTCCTCAGAGGAAAAAACTGTTTTTT. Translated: CASSESPQRKKLFF.

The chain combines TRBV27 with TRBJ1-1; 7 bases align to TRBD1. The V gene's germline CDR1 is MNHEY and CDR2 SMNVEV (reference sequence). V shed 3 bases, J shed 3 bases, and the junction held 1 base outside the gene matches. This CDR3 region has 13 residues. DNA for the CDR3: TGTGCCAGCAGTTTCACAGGGGACACTGAAGCTTTCTTT. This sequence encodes CASSFTGDTEAFF.